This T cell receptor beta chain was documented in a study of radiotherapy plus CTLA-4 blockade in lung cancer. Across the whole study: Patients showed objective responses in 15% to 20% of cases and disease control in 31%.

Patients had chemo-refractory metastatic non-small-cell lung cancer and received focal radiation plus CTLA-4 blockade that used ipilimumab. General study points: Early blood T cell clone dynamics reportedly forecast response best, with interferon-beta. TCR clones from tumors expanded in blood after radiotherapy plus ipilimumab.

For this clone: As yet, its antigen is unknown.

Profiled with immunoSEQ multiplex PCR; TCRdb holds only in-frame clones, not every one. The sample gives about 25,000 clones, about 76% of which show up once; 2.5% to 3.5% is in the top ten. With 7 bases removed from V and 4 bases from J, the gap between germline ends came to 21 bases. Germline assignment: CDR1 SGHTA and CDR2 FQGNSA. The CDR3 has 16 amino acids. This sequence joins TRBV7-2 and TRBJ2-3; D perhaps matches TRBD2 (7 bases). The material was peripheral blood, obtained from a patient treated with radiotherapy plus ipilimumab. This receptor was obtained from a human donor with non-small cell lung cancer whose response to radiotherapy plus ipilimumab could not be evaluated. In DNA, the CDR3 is TGTGCCAGCACCAAAGGGGGGGGAGTGAGGGCAGATACGCAGTATTTT. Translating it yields CASTKGGGVRADTQYF.